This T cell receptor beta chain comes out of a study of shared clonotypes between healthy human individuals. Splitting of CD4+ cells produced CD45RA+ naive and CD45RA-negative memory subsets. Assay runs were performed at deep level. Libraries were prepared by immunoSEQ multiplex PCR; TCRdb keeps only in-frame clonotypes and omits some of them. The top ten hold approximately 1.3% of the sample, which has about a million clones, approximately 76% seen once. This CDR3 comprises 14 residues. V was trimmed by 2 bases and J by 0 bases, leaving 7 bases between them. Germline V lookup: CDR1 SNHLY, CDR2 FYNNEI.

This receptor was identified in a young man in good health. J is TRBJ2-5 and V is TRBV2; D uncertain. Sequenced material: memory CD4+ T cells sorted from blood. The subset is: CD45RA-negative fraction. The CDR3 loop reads CASSENLYQETQYF. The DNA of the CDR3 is TGTGCCAGCAGTGAAAACTTGTACCAAGAGACCCAGTACTTC.